This record concerns one TCR beta chain sequence. The data originate from a study of cytomegalovirus exposure and HLA in healthy donors. From germline, CDR1 is SEHNR and CDR2 FQNEAQ (reference sequence). Unmatched junction bases numbered 8, after V lost 3 bases and J lost 6 bases. There are 15 residues in the CDR3. It was with 60 Vbeta and 13 Jbeta primers that the PCR ran. Produced via immunoSEQ multiplex PCR; TCRdb's table is partial and in-frame only. Here the sample spans under 95,000 clones, under 9% being singletons. The chain carries TRBV7-9 and TRBJ2-3; 8 bases match TRBD1. Input material: PBMCs. The sequence derives from a middle-aged man in good health and CMV-seronegative. The CDR3 nucleotides read TGTGCCAGCAGCTTTGGACAGGGAGTAACCGATACGCAGTATTTT. Translating gives CASSFGQGVTDTQYF. Looking up the rest from reference TRBV7-9 and TRBJ2-3 gives the full variable domain: DTGVSQNPRHKITKRGQNVTFRCDPISEHNRLYWYRQTLGQGPEFLTYFQNEAQLEKSRLLSDRFSAERPKGSFSTLEIQRTEQGDSAMYLCASSFGQGVTDTQYFGPGTRLTVL.